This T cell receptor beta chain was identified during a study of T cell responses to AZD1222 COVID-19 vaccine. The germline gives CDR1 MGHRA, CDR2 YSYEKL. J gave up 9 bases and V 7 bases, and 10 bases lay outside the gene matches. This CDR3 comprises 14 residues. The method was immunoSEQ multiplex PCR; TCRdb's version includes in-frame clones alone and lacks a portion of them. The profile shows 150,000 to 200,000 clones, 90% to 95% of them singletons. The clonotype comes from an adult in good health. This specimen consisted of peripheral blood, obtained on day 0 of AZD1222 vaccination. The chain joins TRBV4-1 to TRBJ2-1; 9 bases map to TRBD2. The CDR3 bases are TGCGCCAGCACCCTAGCGGGAAGGAGAAGTGAGCAGTTCTTC. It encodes CASTLAGRRSEQFF.